This is a list of T cell receptor beta chains from one sample in a study of blood T cell repertoires in COVID-19. TCRdb's table, derived via immunoSEQ multiplex PCR, lists solely in-frame clones and lacks some. The table records about 190,000 clones, roughly 90% of them present only once. Sequencing was done on a sample of peripheral blood. All receptors come from a man aged 50-60 years with acute or convalescent COVID-19. Each CDR3 is given with its conserved first and last residue. Fields, in order: clone size, D gene, CDR3 length, J gene, V gene, CDR3 protein, CDR3 DNA. D genes are given only for firm matches. Some rows mark clone size as missing; the rest say once, few, many or name a class of expanded clone.

size: NA; D: NA; length: 16; J: TRBJ2-3; V: TRBV21-1; CDR3: CASSKGGSPLIGTQYF; DNA: TGTGCCAGCAGCAAGGGGGGGTCCCCTTTGATCGGTACGCAGTATTTT
size: NA; D: TRBD1; length: 14; J: TRBJ1-1; V: TRBV7-2; CDR3: CASSLPGGRTEAFF; DNA: TGTGCCAGCAGCTTACCAGGGGGAAGGACTGAAGCTTTCTTT
size: NA; D: NA; length: 17; J: TRBJ1-6; V: TRBV5-8; CDR3: CASSFTGMSSYNSPLHF; DNA: TGTGCCAGCAGCTTTACAGGGATGAGCTCCTATAATTCACCCCTCCACTTT
size: NA; D: NA; length: 14; J: TRBJ2-3; V: TRBV7-9; CDR3: CASSLGARVRSQYF; DNA: TGTGCCAGCAGCTTAGGGGCCAGGGTACGTTCGCAGTATTTT
size: NA; D: NA; length: 11; J: TRBJ2-1; V: TRBV20-1; CDR3: CSARVGHGQFF; DNA: TGCAGTGCTAGAGTGGGGCATGGGCAGTTCTTC
size: NA; D: NA; length: 12; J: TRBJ2-7; V: TRBV28; CDR3: CASSLRGYEQYF; DNA: TGTGCCAGCAGTTTAAGGGGTTACGAGCAGTACTTC
size: NA; D: TRBD1; length: 13; J: TRBJ2-5; V: TRBV29-1; CDR3: CSAQQGMEETQYF; DNA: TGCAGCGCCCAACAGGGGATGGAGGAGACCCAGTACTTC
size: once; D: NA; length: 15; J: TRBJ2-3; V: TRBV30; CDR3: CAWSLPGTSTDTQYF; DNA: TGTGCCTGGAGTCTTCCCGGGACTAGCACAGATACGCAGTATTTT
size: NA; D: TRBD1; length: 17; J: TRBJ2-5; V: TRBV18; CDR3: CASSRVLTGGTQETQYF; DNA: TGTGCCAGCTCACGCGTCCTGACAGGGGGTACACAGGAGACCCAGTACTTC
size: NA; D: NA; length: 13; J: TRBJ1-2; V: TRBV29-1; CDR3: CSVVAQGNYGYTF; DNA: TGCAGCGTTGTTGCACAGGGTAACTATGGCTACACCTTC
size: NA; D: TRBD1; length: 16; J: TRBJ1-3; V: TRBV4-1; CDR3: CASSQDGTDTGNTIYF; DNA: TGCGCCAGCAGCCAAGACGGGACAGACACTGGAAACACCATATATTTT
size: NA; D: TRBD2; length: 14; J: TRBJ2-3; V: TRBV6-6; CDR3: CASTPSGGADTQYF; DNA: TGTGCCAGCACCCCTTCGGGGGGGGCAGATACGCAGTATTTT
size: NA; D: NA; length: 16; J: TRBJ2-1; V: TRBV6-2/TRBV6-3; CDR3: CASSQRVGPAGNEQFF; DNA: TGTGCCAGCAGTCAACGGGTTGGACCGGCGGGGAATGAGCAGTTCTTC
size: NA; D: TRBD1; length: 15; J: TRBJ1-1; V: TRBV12-5; CDR3: CASCRDRGRNTEAFF; DNA: TGTGCTAGTTGTCGGGACAGGGGGCGGAACACTGAAGCTTTCTTT
size: NA; D: NA; length: 12; J: TRBJ1-1; V: TRBV30; CDR3: CAWSEVRSEAFF; DNA: TGTGCCTGGAGTGAGGTGCGGAGTGAAGCTTTCTTT
size: NA; D: NA; length: 14; J: TRBJ1-1; V: TRBV6-5; CDR3: CASSKTEMNTEAFF; DNA: TGTGCCAGCAGTAAGACAGAGATGAACACTGAAGCTTTCTTT
size: once; D: TRBD2; length: 15; J: TRBJ2-1; V: TRBV20-1; CDR3: CSASAGTSEYNEQFF; DNA: TGCAGTGCTAGTGCCGGGACTAGCGAATACAATGAGCAGTTCTTC
size: once; D: NA; length: 13; J: TRBJ2-7; V: TRBV7-2; CDR3: CASSSRVKYEQYF; DNA: TGTGCCAGCAGCTCGCGGGTTAAGTACGAGCAGTACTTC
size: NA; D: NA; length: 15; J: TRBJ2-2; V: TRBV18; CDR3: CASSPGGLNTGELFF; DNA: TGTGCCAGCTCACCCGGAGGACTGAACACCGGGGAGCTGTTTTTT
size: NA; D: NA; length: 16; J: TRBJ1-5; V: TRBV19; CDR3: CASSILGGVFNQPQHF; DNA: TGTGCCAGTAGTATACTAGGAGGAGTTTTCAATCAGCCCCAGCATTTT
size: NA; D: NA; length: 14; J: TRBJ1-1; V: TRBV11-1; CDR3: CASSSRRVVTEAFF; DNA: TGTGCCAGCAGCTCCCGGAGAGTAGTGACTGAAGCTTTCTTT
size: NA; D: TRBD2; length: 13; J: TRBJ2-1; V: TRBV7-9; CDR3: CASSWTSYNEQFF; DNA: TGTGCCAGCAGCTGGACTAGCTACAATGAGCAGTTCTTC
size: NA; D: TRBD1; length: 15; J: TRBJ2-1; V: TRBV27; CDR3: CASTQGTGGYNEQFF; DNA: TGTGCCAGCACCCAAGGGACAGGGGGCTACAATGAGCAGTTCTTC
size: NA; D: TRBD1; length: 16; J: TRBJ1-6; V: TRBV4-1; CDR3: CASSHETGGGNSPLHF; DNA: TGCGCCAGCAGCCACGAGACAGGGGGCGGTAATTCACCCCTCCACTTT
size: once; D: NA; length: 12; J: TRBJ2-3; V: TRBV28; CDR3: CASSLIQDTQYF; DNA: TGTGCCAGCAGTTTAATCCAGGATACGCAGTATTTT
size: NA; D: NA; length: 15; J: TRBJ1-6; V: TRBV19; CDR3: CASSDRALANSPLHF; DNA: TGTGCCAGTTCCGACAGAGCTTTGGCCAATTCACCCCTCCACTTT
size: NA; D: NA; length: 12; J: TRBJ2-1; V: TRBV27; CDR3: CASSASYNEQFF; DNA: TGTGCCAGCAGTGCTAGTTACAATGAGCAGTTCTTC
size: NA; D: NA; length: 12; J: TRBJ2-3; V: TRBV18; CDR3: CASSPVRDTQYF; DNA: TGTGCCAGCTCACCTGTCCGTGATACGCAGTATTTT
size: NA; D: NA; length: 14; J: TRBJ1-2; V: TRBV7-2; CDR3: CASSSDLANYGYTF; DNA: TGTGCCAGCAGCTCTGACCTAGCTAACTATGGCTACACCTTC
size: NA; D: TRBD1; length: 13; J: TRBJ1-1; V: TRBV12-3/TRBV12-4; CDR3: CASSPGQYTEAFF; DNA: TGTGCCAGCAGCCCGGGACAGTACACTGAAGCTTTCTTT
size: NA; D: NA; length: 16; J: TRBJ2-1; V: TRBV7-2; CDR3: CASSLKPGISYNEQFF; DNA: TGTGCCAGCAGCTTAAAACCGGGGATCTCCTACAATGAGCAGTTCTTC
size: once; D: TRBD1; length: 14; J: TRBJ2-1; V: TRBV27; CDR3: CASSLWDSYNEQFF; DNA: TGTGCCAGCAGTTTATGGGACAGTTACAATGAGCAGTTCTTC
size: NA; D: TRBD1; length: 15; J: TRBJ1-1; V: TRBV5-4; CDR3: CASSLVGTGFTEAFF; DNA: TGTGCCAGCAGCTTGGTAGGGACAGGGTTCACTGAAGCTTTCTTT
size: NA; D: NA; length: 14; J: TRBJ1-2; V: TRBV6-2/TRBV6-3; CDR3: CASSRKTRDYGYTF; DNA: TGTGCCAGCAGTCGTAAGACCAGGGACTATGGCTACACCTTC
size: NA; D: NA; length: 17; J: TRBJ2-2; V: TRBV13; CDR3: CASNSPGFGGNTGELFF; DNA: TGTGCCAGCAACTCCCCCGGCTTTGGCGGGAACACCGGGGAGCTGTTTTTT
size: NA; D: NA; length: 16; J: TRBJ1-2; V: TRBV4-3; CDR3: CASSQPDSRANYGYTF; DNA: TGCGCCAGCAGCCAACCTGACTCACGAGCTAACTATGGCTACACCTTC
size: few; D: TRBD2; length: 16; J: TRBJ2-3; V: TRBV5-5; CDR3: CASSLQAGGPADTQYF; DNA: TGTGCCAGCAGCCTCCAAGCGGGGGGGCCAGCAGATACGCAGTATTTT
size: NA; D: NA; length: 12; J: TRBJ2-7; V: TRBV18; CDR3: CASSLEDYEQYF; DNA: TGTGCCAGCTCACTGGAGGACTACGAGCAGTACTTC
size: NA; D: TRBD2; length: 15; J: TRBJ2-3; V: TRBV10-1; CDR3: CASSVLAGVTDTQYF; DNA: TGCGCCAGCAGTGTCCTAGCGGGGGTCACAGATACGCAGTATTTT
size: once; D: TRBD1; length: 17; J: TRBJ2-2; V: TRBV7-7; CDR3: CASSPRTGGRGTGELFF; DNA: TGTGCTAGCAGCCCACGGACAGGGGGCCGAGGCACCGGGGAGCTGTTTTTT
size: NA; D: NA; length: 14; J: TRBJ2-7; V: TRBV9; CDR3: CASSSMTASSEQYF; DNA: TGTGCCAGCAGCTCTATGACAGCTTCAAGCGAGCAGTACTTC
size: once; D: NA; length: 13; J: TRBJ2-1; V: TRBV7-2; CDR3: CASREQGYNEQFF; DNA: TGTGCCAGCAGGGAGCAGGGGTACAATGAGCAGTTCTTC
size: NA; D: NA; length: 14; J: TRBJ2-1; V: TRBV30; CDR3: CAWTNQLSYNEQFF; DNA: TGTGCCTGGACTAATCAACTTTCCTACAATGAGCAGTTCTTC
size: NA; D: NA; length: 14; J: TRBJ2-4; V: TRBV7-2; CDR3: CASSFWQGGNIQYF; DNA: TGTGCCAGCAGCTTTTGGCAGGGGGGAAACATTCAGTACTTC
size: NA; D: NA; length: 15; J: TRBJ1-3; V: TRBV19; CDR3: CASRSGPGSGNTIYF; DNA: TGTGCCAGTAGATCAGGGCCCGGCTCTGGAAACACCATATATTTT
size: NA; D: TRBD2; length: 18; J: TRBJ2-5; V: TRBV28; CDR3: CASSTPGTSGMAPETQYF; DNA: TGTGCCAGCAGTACCCCCGGGACTAGCGGGATGGCCCCAGAGACCCAGTACTTC
size: NA; D: NA; length: 14; J: TRBJ1-2; V: TRBV6-1; CDR3: CASSEGGAFYGYTF; DNA: TGTGCCAGCAGTGAGGGGGGGGCGTTTTATGGCTACACCTTC
size: NA; D: TRBD1; length: 13; J: TRBJ1-2; V: TRBV12-3/TRBV12-4; CDR3: CASSGQGAQGYTF; DNA: TGTGCCAGCAGTGGACAGGGGGCGCAAGGCTACACCTTC
size: NA; D: TRBD1; length: 15; J: TRBJ1-4; V: TRBV7-9; CDR3: CASSLMGQHNEKLFF; DNA: TGTGCCAGCAGCTTAATGGGACAGCATAATGAAAAACTGTTTTTT
size: NA; D: NA; length: 13; J: TRBJ1-1; V: TRBV7-9; CDR3: CASSLDTYTEAFF; DNA: TGTGCCAGCAGCTTAGACACGTACACTGAAGCTTTCTTT
size: NA; D: TRBD1; length: 16; J: TRBJ2-5; V: TRBV6-1; CDR3: CASSEPGQGAVETQYF; DNA: TGTGCCAGCAGTGAACCGGGACAGGGGGCGGTGGAGACCCAGTACTTC
size: once; D: NA; length: 11; J: TRBJ2-1; V: TRBV19; CDR3: CASSLRLEQFF; DNA: TGTGCCAGTAGTCTCCGACTGGAGCAGTTCTTC
size: NA; D: NA; length: 15; J: TRBJ1-6; V: TRBV10-3; CDR3: CAISESRQGNSPLHF; DNA: TGTGCCATCAGTGAGTCTAGGCAGGGCAATTCACCCCTCCACTTT
size: NA; D: NA; length: 13; J: TRBJ2-3; V: TRBV9; CDR3: CASSVVFADTQYF; DNA: TGTGCCAGCAGCGTAGTCTTCGCAGATACGCAGTATTTT
size: NA; D: TRBD2; length: 13; J: TRBJ2-7; V: TRBV6-5; CDR3: CASRREGLYEQYF; DNA: TGTGCCAGCAGGAGGGAGGGCTTGTACGAGCAGTACTTC
size: NA; D: NA; length: 12; J: TRBJ2-5; V: TRBV7-8; CDR3: CASSVIWETQYF; DNA: TGTGCCAGCTCAGTGATCTGGGAGACCCAGTACTTC
size: once; D: TRBD2; length: 16; J: TRBJ2-2; V: TRBV19; CDR3: CASSSRAGGLNGELFF; DNA: TGTGCCAGTAGTTCGAGAGCGGGAGGTTTGAACGGGGAGCTGTTTTTT